The 14 T cell receptor beta chains given below trace back to one sample, sequenced in a study of response to subunit inactivated influenza vaccine. Via MiXCR, TCRdb re-called the RT-PCR reads, giving one row per CDR3 protein. In the table there are around 530,000 distinct CDR3 sequences, roughly 10% of which are singletons. The material sequenced was PBMCs from blood, taken on the day of vaccination. The source of these receptors is a man aged 45-60 years who received an inactivated influenza vaccine.

This clonotype was seen repeatedly, ten times or more. The gene calls are TRBV5-6 and TRBJ2-5; the match to TRBD2 covers 10 bases. V lost 1 base and J lost 5; bases outside the gene matches: 8. Germline V CDR1 and CDR2: SGHDT, YYEEEE. The CDR3 length is 16 residues. The CDR3 reads CASSLPPAGGRETQYF. The CDR3 DNA reads TGTGCCAGCAGCTTGCCCCCAGCGGGGGGGCGTGAGACCCAGTACTTC.

In this sample, this clonotype turned up many times. J is TRBJ2-7 and V is TRBV10-3; D gene uncertain. CDR1 is ENHRY, CDR2 SYGVKD, per germline. This CDR3 comprises 13 residues. V lost 0 bases, J lost 2 bases, and 5 bases lay in between. The CDR3 here is CAISESRTYEQYF. CDR3 in DNA: TGTGCCATCAGTGAGTCGAGGACCTACGAGCAGTACTTC.

This clonotype was seen more than once but under ten times. In DNA form, the CDR3 reads TGTGCCAGCAGACCGGGACTCACCGGGGAGCTGTTTTTT. This translates into CASRPGLTGELFF. The genes are TRBV2 and TRBJ2-2, with D perhaps TRBD2 (6 bases). Trimming stripped 6 bases from V and 4 bases from J, with 9 bases between. The CDR3 has 13 residues. Germline V lookup: CDR1 SNHLY, CDR2 FYNNEI.

This clonotype came up a few times. The rearrangement links TRBV30 to TRBJ2-7; D ambiguous. Per germline, CDR1 GTSNPN and CDR2 SVGIG (reference sequence). The CDR3 is made up of 11 amino acids. V gave up 5 bases and J gave up 3 bases, with 8 bases separating them. This CDR3 reads CAWGRNYEQYF. The CDR3 nucleotides are TGTGCCTGGGGGCGGAACTACGAGCAGTACTTC.

This clonotype was counted only a few times. The chain recombines TRBV29-1 with TRBJ2-7, with a tentative D call TRBD2 (6 bases). Between the trimmed V and J ends, which lost 6 bases and 2 bases, there was a span of 11 bases. The germline gives CDR1 SQVTM, CDR2 ANQGSEA. The CDR3 spans 12 residues. CDR3 nucleotides: TGCAGCGTGGCCACTAGCACCTACGAGCAGTACTTC. Translated: CSVATSTYEQYF.

The gene calls are TRBV4-1 and TRBJ2-5; the match to TRBD2 covers 11 bases. Losses at the gene ends were 4 bases for V and 0 bases for J; bases not matched to a gene: 10. The CDR3 runs to 18 residues. Germline V gene data show CDR1 as MGHRA and CDR2 as YSYEKL. The CDR3 DNA follows: TGCGCCAGCAGCCCCACTAGCGGGGGCTTGCTGTACCAAGAGACCCAGTACTTC. Translation: CASSPTSGGLLYQETQYF.

This clonotype was seen more than once but under ten times. V is TRBV20-1 and J is TRBJ2-5, with D perhaps matching TRBD1 (5 bases). The V end lost 8 bases, the J end lost 4 bases, and 29 bases lay between the germline ends. In germline, CDR1 is DFQATT, CDR2 SNEGSKA (reference sequence). The CDR3 is 17 amino acids. The CDR3 DNA sequence: TGCAGTTGCCTCCCCGCCACAGGTCCCCTAGGCTCAGAGACCCAGTACTTC. This translates into CSCLPATGPLGSETQYF.

This clonotype has a handful of counts. This sequence joins TRBV5-1 and TRBJ2-7; 8 positions agree with TRBD2. Germline loops: CDR1 SGHRS, CDR2 YFSETQ. The V segment lost 0 bases and the J segment 0 bases; nucleotides outside the gene matches: 5. The CDR3 consists of 16 residues. CDR3 region: CASSLVGGRNSYEQYF. The CDR3, as DNA: TGCGCCAGCAGCTTGGTAGGCGGGAGGAACTCCTACGAGCAGTACTTC.

This clonotype came up many times. V is TRBV12-3 or TRBV12-4 and J is TRBJ2-1, with 7 bases lining up with TRBD2. This CDR3 region has 14 residues. V dropped 6 bases and J dropped 5; count of bases not matched to a gene: 7. CDR3: CASRSGTTHNEQFF. CDR3 DNA sequence: TGTGCCAGCAGGTCCGGGACTACCCACAATGAGCAGTTCTTC.

CDR3 amino acids: CSARGPHNSYNEQFF. The CDR3 DNA reads as TGCAGTGCTAGAGGTCCGCATAACTCCTACAATGAGCAGTTCTTC. V and J are TRBV20-1 and TRBJ2-1; D uncertain. Germline V CDR1 and CDR2: DFQATT, SNEGSKA (reference sequence). The germline V and J ends were trimmed by 1 base and 0 bases, with 10 bases remaining between them. This CDR3 comprises 15 residues.

This clonotype has at least ten counts. CDR3 sequence (DNA): TGTGCCAGCAGCATCACTGGGGAGGACACCGGGGAGCTGTTTTTT. It encodes CASSITGEDTGELFF. The chain combines TRBV7-8 with TRBJ2-2; TRBD2 might be the D (6 bases). CDR3 length equals 15 residues. From germline, CDR1 is SGHVS and CDR2 FQNEAQ. With 5 bases removed from V and 3 bases from J, the gap between germline ends came to 13 bases.

This chain connects TRBV28 to TRBJ2-2; 11 nucleotides align to TRBD2. Germline CDR1 is MDHEN and CDR2 is SYDVKM. The CDR3 loop spans 15 amino acids. V was clipped by 9 bases and J by 5 bases; unmatched bases: 8. The DNA for the CDR3 is TGTGCCAGTGGTGGATCTAGCGGGAGGACCGGGGAGCTGTTTTTT. It encodes CASGGSSGRTGELFF.

This clonotype occurred a few times. V gene TRBV29-1 combines with J gene TRBJ2-2, with D tentatively TRBD1 (6 bases). The CDR3 spans 15 residues. V was shortened by 1 base and J by 6 bases, with 15 bases between the two germline ends. The germline V gene encodes CDR1 SQVTM and CDR2 ANQGSEA. CDR3 coding DNA: TGCAGCGTTGAAGGCCCGTGGGGGCTGGCCGGGGAGCTGTTTTTT. Protein product: CSVEGPWGLAGELFF.

This clonotype was counted only a few times. The chain couples TRBV7-2 to TRBJ2-7, with TRBD2 identical over 8 bases. The V gene's germline CDR1 is SGHTA and CDR2 FQGNSA. Trimming took 8 bases from V and 3 from J; bases not matched to a gene: 12. The CDR3 runs to 15 residues. CDR3 sequence (DNA): TGTGCCAGCGGTTACTTAGCGGGACCGATCTACGAGCAGTACTTC. Its translation is CASGYLAGPIYEQYF.